These T cell receptor beta chains were read from a single sample in a study of T cells in Graves' hyperthyroidism and ophthalmopathy. From the multiplex PCR reads, TCRdb called clonotypes with MiXCR, one entry per CDR3 protein. The sample has roughly 660,000 distinct CDR3 sequences; roughly 17% are singletons. Source material: blood. These receptors were obtained from a man between 50 and 59 years old with Graves' hyperthyroidism. Each CDR3 is given with its conserved first and last residue. The D gene is left open where the match is weak. Part of the rows lack a size; the others show once, few, many or a class for expanded clones.

size	J	D	V	DNA	CDR3
NA	TRBJ1-1	NA	TRBV19	TGTGCCAGTAACACCGACCTGATGGGCACTGAAGCTTTCTTT	CASNTDLMGTEAFF
many	TRBJ2-7	NA	TRBV11-1	TGTGCCAGCAGCTTTCAGGGCAACTCCTACGAGCAGTACTTC	CASSFQGNSYEQYF
NA	TRBJ2-1	TRBD2	TRBV27	TGTGCCAGCAGTATCGGGACTAGAGGCTATGAGCAGTTCTTC	CASSIGTRGYEQFF
once	TRBJ2-3	TRBD2	TRBV20-1	TGCAGTGCTAGAGACATTAGCGGGAGGAGTGCAGATACGCAGTATTTT	CSARDISGRSADTQYF
few	TRBJ2-3	NA	TRBV29-1	TGCAGCTCCTCACCGTACCGGAGCACAGATACGCAGTATTTT	CSSSPYRSTDTQYF
NA	TRBJ2-2	TRBD2	TRBV3-1	TGTGCCAGCAGCCAAGGACGGCGGGGGATTGGCACCGGGGAGCTGTTTTTT	CASSQGRRGIGTGELFF
once	TRBJ2-7	TRBD2	TRBV3-1	TGTGCCAGCAGCCACGGACTAGCGGGTTACGAGCAGTACTTC	CASSHGLAGYEQYF
NA	TRBJ2-1	TRBD1	TRBV11-2	TGTGCCAGCGGACAGGGTGACTACAATGAGCAGTTCTTC	CASGQGDYNEQFF
many	TRBJ1-2	TRBD1	TRBV28	TGTGCCAGCAGACCGACAGGGGGGATTGGTGGCTACACCTTC	CASRPTGGIGGYTF
many	TRBJ1-1	NA	TRBV29-1	TGCAGCGTTGAGGCGAAGAACACTGAAGCTTTCTTT	CSVEAKNTEAFF
NA	TRBJ2-2	NA	TRBV19	TGTGCCAGTAGAGGGTTTTATCCCGGGGAGCTGTTTTTT	CASRGFYPGELFF
NA	TRBJ2-2	NA	TRBV29-1	TGCGGCGTTGGGCTTAACACCGGGGAGCTGTTTTTT	CGVGLNTGELFF
NA	TRBJ1-2	TRBD1	TRBV7-2	TGTGCCAGCAGCGGAACAGGGGGAGGCTACACCTTC	CASSGTGGGYTF
many	TRBJ2-7	TRBD2	TRBV7-2	TGTGCCAGCAGTACACTAGCGGGAGGGCTCGAGCAGTACTTC	CASSTLAGGLEQYF
NA	TRBJ2-7	TRBD2	TRBV6-1	TGTGCCAGCAGTTTAATCGGGAGGGTGCAAGAGCAGTACTTC	CASSLIGRVQEQYF